This T cell receptor (beta chain) emerged from a study of blood T cells in healthy people across ages. Trimming shortened V by 3 bases and J by 4 bases, and 12 bases separated the two germline ends. CDR1 is DFQATT, CDR2 SNEGSKA, per germline (reference sequence). This CDR3 spans 14 amino acids. PCR was performed a second time for roughly 6 to 12 cycles using a sample-barcoded 5' primer and a J-beta primer mix. TCRdb independently ran MiXCR on the 5' RACE reads; one entry per CDR3 protein. The sample has 600,000 or so distinct CDR3 sequences; 47% are singletons. This receptor was obtained from an elderly man in good health. Sequencing was carried out using blood. The rearrangement uses TRBV20-1 and TRBJ1-4, with D possibly being TRBD1 (5 bases). The DNA for the CDR3 is TGCAGTGCTAGGGAGACAGCATTTAATGAAAAACTGTTTTTT. Translation: CSARETAFNEKLFF.